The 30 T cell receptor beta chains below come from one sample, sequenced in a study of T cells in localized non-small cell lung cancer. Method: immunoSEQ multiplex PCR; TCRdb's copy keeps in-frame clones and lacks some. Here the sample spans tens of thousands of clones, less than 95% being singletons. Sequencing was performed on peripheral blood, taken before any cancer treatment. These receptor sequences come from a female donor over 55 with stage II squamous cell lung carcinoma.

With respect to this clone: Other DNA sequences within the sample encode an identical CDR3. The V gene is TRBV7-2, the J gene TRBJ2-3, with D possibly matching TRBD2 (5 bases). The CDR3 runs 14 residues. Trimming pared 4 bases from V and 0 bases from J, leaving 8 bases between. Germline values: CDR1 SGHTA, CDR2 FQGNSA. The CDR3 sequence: CASSSSGSTDTQYF. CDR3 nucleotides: TGTGCCAGCAGCTCCAGCGGTAGCACAGATACGCAGTATTTT.

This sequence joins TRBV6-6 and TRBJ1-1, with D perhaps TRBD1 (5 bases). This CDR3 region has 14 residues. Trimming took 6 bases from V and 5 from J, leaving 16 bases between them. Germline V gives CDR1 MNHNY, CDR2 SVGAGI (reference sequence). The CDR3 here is CASRLTSGRTEAFF. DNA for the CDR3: TGTGCCAGCAGGCTTACCTCGGGGCGGACTGAAGCTTTCTTT.

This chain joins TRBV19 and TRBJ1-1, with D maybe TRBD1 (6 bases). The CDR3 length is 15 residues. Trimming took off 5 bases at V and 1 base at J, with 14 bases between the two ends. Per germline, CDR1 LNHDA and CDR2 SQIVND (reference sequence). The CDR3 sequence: CASSVTGISNTEAFF. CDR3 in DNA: TGTGCCAGTAGTGTAACAGGGATTTCGAACACTGAAGCTTTCTTT.

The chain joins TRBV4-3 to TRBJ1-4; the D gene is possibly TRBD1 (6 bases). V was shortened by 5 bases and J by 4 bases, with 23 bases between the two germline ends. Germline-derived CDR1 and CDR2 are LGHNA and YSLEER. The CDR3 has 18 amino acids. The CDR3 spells CASSTRSGGGIVNEKLFF. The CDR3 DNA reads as TGCGCCAGCAGCACCCGGTCGGGGGGCGGAATCGTTAATGAAAAACTGTTTTTT.

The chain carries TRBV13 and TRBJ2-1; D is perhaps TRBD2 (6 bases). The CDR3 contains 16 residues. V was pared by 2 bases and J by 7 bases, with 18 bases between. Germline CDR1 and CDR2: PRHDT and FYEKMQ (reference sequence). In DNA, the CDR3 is TGTGCCAGCAGCTTACTGGGAAATAGCGGAGGAAATGAGCAGTTCTTC. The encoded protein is CASSLLGNSGGNEQFF.

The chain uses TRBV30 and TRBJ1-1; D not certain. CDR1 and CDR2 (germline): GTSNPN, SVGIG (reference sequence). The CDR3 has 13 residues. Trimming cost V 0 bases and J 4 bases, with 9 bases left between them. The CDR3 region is CAWSVLGPTEAFF. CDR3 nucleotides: TGTGCCTGGAGTGTACTAGGGCCCACTGAAGCTTTCTTT.

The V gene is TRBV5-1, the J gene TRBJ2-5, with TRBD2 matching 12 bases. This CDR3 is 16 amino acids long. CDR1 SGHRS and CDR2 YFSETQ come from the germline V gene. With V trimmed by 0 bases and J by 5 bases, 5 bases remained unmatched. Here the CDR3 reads CASSLELAGGSETQYF. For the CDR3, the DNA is TGCGCCAGCAGCTTGGAACTAGCGGGAGGTTCGGAGACCCAGTACTTC.

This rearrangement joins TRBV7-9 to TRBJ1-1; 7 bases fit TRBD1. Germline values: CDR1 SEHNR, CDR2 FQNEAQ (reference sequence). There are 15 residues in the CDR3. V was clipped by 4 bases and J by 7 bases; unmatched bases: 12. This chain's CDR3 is CASSSKTGIGDEAFF. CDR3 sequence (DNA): TGTGCCAGCAGCTCAAAGACAGGGATTGGTGATGAAGCTTTCTTT.

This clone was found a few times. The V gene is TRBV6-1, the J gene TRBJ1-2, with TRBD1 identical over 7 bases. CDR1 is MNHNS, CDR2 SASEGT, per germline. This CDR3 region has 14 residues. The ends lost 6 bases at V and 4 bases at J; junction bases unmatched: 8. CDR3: CASRFTGVAYGYTF. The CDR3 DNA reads TGTGCCAGCAGATTTACAGGGGTGGCCTATGGCTACACCTTC.

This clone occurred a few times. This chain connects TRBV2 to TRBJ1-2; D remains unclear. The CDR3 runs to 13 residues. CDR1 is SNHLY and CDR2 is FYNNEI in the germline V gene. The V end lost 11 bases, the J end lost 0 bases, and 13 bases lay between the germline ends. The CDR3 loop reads CAGNTDPNYGYTF. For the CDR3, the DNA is TGTGCCGGTAACACAGACCCTAACTATGGCTACACCTTC. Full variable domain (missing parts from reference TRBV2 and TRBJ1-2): EPEVTQTPSHQVTQMGQEVILRCVPISNHLYFYWYRQILGQKVEFLVSFYNNEISEKSEIFDDQFSVERPDGSNFTLKIRSTKLEDSAMYFCAGNTDPNYGYTFGSGTRLTVV.

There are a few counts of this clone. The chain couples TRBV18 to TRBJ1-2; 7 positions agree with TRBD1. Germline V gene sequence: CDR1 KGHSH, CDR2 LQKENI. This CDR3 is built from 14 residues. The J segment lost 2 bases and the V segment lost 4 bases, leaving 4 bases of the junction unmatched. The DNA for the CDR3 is TGTGCCAGCTCACGACGACAGGGCAACTATGGCTACACCTTC. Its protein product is CASSRRQGNYGYTF. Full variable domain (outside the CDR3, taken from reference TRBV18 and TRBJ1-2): NAGVMQNPRHLVRRRGQEARLRCSPMKGHSHVYWYRQLPEEGLKFMVYLQKENIIDESGMPKERFSAEFPKEGPSILRIQQVVRGDSAAYFCASSRRQGNYGYTFGSGTRLTVV.

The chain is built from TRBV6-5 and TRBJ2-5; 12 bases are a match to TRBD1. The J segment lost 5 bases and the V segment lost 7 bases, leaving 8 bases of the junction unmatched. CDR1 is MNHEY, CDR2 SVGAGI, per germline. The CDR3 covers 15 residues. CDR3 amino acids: CASTLGQGARETQYF. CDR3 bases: TGTGCCAGCACCCTGGGACAGGGGGCAAGGGAGACCCAGTACTTC.

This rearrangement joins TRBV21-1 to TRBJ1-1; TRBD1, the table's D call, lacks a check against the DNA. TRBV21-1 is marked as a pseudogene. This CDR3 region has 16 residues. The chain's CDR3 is CASSKGDTNSNTEAFF. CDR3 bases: TGTGCCAGCAGCAAGGGGGACACCAATTCGAACACTGAAGCTTTCTTT.

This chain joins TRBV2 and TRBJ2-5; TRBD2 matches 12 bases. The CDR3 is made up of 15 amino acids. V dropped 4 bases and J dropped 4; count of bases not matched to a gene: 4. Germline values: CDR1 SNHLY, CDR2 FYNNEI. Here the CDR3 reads CASSVPSGGGETQYF. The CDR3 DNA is TGTGCCAGCAGTGTCCCTAGCGGGGGGGGAGAGACCCAGTACTTC.

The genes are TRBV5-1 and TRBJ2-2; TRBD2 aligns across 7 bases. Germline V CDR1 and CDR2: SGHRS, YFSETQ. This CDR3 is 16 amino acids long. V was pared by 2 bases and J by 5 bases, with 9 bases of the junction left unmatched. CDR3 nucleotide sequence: TGCGCCAGCAGCTTCGAGGGAGGGCCGGGGACCGGGGAGCTGTTTTTT. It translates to CASSFEGGPGTGELFF.

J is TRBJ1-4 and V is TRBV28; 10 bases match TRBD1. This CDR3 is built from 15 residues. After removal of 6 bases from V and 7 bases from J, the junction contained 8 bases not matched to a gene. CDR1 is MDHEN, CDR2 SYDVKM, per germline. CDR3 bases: TGTGCCAGCAGAGATTCCGGGACAGGGGCTGAAAAACTGTTTTTT. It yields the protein CASRDSGTGAEKLFF.

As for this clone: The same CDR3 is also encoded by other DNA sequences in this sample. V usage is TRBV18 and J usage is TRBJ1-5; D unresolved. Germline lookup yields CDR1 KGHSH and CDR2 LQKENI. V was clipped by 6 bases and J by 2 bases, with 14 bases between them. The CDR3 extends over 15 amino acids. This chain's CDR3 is CASSPDRGGNQPQHF. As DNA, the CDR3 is TGTGCCAGCTCCCCGGACCGTGGGGGCAATCAGCCCCAGCATTTT.

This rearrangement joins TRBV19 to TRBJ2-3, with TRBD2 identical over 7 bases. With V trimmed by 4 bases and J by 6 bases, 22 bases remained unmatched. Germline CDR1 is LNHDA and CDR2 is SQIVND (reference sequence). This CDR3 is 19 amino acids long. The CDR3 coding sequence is TGTGCCAGTAGTAGAGGAGCGGTTGGTACGGGACTAAAACATGATACGCAGTATTTT. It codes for CASSRGAVGTGLKHDTQYF.

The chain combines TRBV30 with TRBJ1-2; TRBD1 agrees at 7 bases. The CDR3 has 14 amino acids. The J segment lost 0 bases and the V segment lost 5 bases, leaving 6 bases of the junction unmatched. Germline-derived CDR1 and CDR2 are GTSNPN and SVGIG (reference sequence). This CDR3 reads CAWSRDRANYGYTF. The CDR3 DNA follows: TGTGCCTGGTCTCGGGACAGAGCTAACTATGGCTACACCTTC.

DNA for the CDR3: TGTGCCAGCAGCTTAGCAGAAGAAAAACTGTTTTTT. Its protein is CASSLAEEKLFF. The rearrangement links TRBV7-9 to TRBJ1-4; D unclear. The V end was cut by 0 bases, the J end by 8 bases, with 4 bases between. Germline V CDR1 and CDR2: SEHNR, FQNEAQ (reference sequence). The CDR3 is 12 amino acids.

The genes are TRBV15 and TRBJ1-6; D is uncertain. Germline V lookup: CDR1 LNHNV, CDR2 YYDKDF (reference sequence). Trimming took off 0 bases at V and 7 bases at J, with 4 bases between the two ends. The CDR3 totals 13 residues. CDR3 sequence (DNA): TGTGCCACCAGCAGAGACCAGAATTCACCCCTCCACTTT. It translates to CATSRDQNSPLHF.

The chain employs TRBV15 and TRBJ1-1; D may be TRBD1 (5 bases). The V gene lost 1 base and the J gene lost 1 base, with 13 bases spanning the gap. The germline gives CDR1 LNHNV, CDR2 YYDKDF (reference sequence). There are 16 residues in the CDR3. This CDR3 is CATSRGGRQRNTEAFF. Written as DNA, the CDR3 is TGTGCCACCAGCAGAGGGGGACGACAAAGGAACACTGAAGCTTTCTTT.

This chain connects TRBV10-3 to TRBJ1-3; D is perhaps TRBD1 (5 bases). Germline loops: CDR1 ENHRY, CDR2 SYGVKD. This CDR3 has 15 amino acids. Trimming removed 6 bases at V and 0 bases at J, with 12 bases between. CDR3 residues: CAISRQTVSGNTIYF. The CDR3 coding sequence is TGTGCCATCAGCCGACAGACCGTCTCTGGAAACACCATATATTTT.

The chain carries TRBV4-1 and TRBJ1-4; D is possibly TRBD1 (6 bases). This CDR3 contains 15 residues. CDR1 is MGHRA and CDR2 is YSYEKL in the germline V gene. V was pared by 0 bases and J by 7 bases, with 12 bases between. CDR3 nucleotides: TGCGCCAGCAGCCAAGATTTAGGGGGGCGTGAAAAACTGTTTTTT. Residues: CASSQDLGGREKLFF.

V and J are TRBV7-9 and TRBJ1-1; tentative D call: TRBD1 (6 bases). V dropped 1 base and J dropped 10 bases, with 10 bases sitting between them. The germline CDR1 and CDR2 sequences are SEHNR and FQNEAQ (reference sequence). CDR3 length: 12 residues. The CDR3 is CASSLVTGRAFF. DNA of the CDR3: TGTGCCAGCAGCTTAGTCACAGGGAGAGCTTTCTTT.

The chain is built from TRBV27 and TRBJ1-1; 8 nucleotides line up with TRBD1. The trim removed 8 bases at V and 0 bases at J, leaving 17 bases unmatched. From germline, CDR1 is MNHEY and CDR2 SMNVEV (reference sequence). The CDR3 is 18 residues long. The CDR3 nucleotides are TGTGCCAGCGTCCCACCAGCCAGGGGGCTGAGGATGAACACTGAAGCTTTCTTT. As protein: CASVPPARGLRMNTEAFF.

CDR3 sequence: CASSALAGGRNIQYF. The CDR3 coding sequence is TGTGCCAGTAGTGCGTTAGCGGGGGGGCGGAACATTCAGTACTTC. The chain has TRBV19 and TRBJ2-4; 11 bases line up with TRBD2. Germline V gives CDR1 LNHDA, CDR2 SQIVND (reference sequence). V shed 5 bases and J 7 bases; nucleotides not matched to a gene: 7. This CDR3 has 15 residues.

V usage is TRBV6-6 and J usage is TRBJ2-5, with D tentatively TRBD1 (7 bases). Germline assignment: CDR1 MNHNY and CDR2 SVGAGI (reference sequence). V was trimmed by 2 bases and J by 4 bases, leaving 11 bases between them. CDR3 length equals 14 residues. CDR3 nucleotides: TGTGCCAGCAGTTACCCAGGGGGAGGAGAGACCCAGTACTTC. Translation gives CASSYPGGGETQYF.

This chain's CDR3 is CASSLVAVSSYNEQFF. Written as DNA, the CDR3 is TGTGCCAGCAGCTTAGTTGCTGTCAGCTCCTACAATGAGCAGTTCTTC. This chain uses TRBV11-2 with TRBJ2-1; unclear D gene. This CDR3 contains 16 residues. The V gene lost 1 base and the J gene lost 0 bases, with 10 bases spanning the gap. Germline loops: CDR1 SGHAT, CDR2 FQNNGV.

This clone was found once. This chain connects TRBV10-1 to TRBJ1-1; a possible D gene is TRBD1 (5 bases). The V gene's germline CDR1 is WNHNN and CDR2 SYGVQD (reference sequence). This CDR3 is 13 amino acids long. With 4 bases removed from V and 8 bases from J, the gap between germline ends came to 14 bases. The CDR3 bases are TGCGCCAGCAGTGGGGCTGGGGGGGTAGAAGCTTTCTTT. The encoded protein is CASSGAGGVEAFF.